These 23 T cell receptor beta chains came from one sample sequenced in a study of OX40 agonist ivuxolimab in advanced cancers. Preparation of the library involved the immunoSEQ multiplex PCR assay. TCRdb limited this immuneACCESS table to in-frame rearrangements with V and J called. A share of clones is missing; checked studies link under half to unresolved V genes, and the rest is unexplained. For this sample there are 35,000 to 50,000 clones; more than 70% appear just once. Roughly 0.98% of the sample lies in the top ten. Sequenced material: CD4+ or CD8+ T cells sorted from blood, taken in a trial of the OX40 agonist ivuxolimab. The origin of the receptors is an adult with an advanced solid tumor such as melanoma, head and neck, liver or kidney cancer.

V usage is TRBV4-2 and J usage is TRBJ2-3, with D hard to call. The germline CDR1 and CDR2 sequences are LGHNA and YNFKEQ. Between the trimmed V and J ends, which lost 2 bases and 6 bases, there was a span of 12 bases. The CDR3 runs 14 residues. The CDR3 DNA reads as TGTGCCAGCAGCCAACGGGTCCACGACGATACGCAGTATTTT. It is translated as CASSQRVHDDTQYF.

The rearrangement uses TRBV29-1 and TRBJ1-1, with D perhaps TRBD1 (6 bases). Trimming removed 3 bases from V and 0 bases from J, with 11 bases in between. The CDR3 is 14 residues long. In germline, CDR1 is SQVTM, CDR2 ANQGSEA. CDR3 in amino acids: CSVDPQGLNTEAFF. CDR3 nucleotides: TGCAGCGTTGATCCCCAGGGGTTGAACACTGAAGCTTTCTTT.

V and J are TRBV7-9 and TRBJ2-3; D is ambiguous. The CDR3 sequence is 15 residues long. Trimming shortened V by 3 bases and J by 1 base, and 11 bases separated the two germline ends. The germline V gene encodes CDR1 SEHNR and CDR2 FQNEAQ (reference sequence). The CDR3 DNA is TGTGCCAGCAGCTTTATGGGGATCGGCACAGATACGCAGTATTTT. Residues: CASSFMGIGTDTQYF.

This chain links TRBV11-1 with TRBJ2-6; the match to TRBD1 covers 7 bases. This CDR3 is 19 amino acids long. V gave up 0 bases and J gave up 0 bases; unmatched junction bases: 8. The germline gives CDR1 SGHAT, CDR2 FQDESV (reference sequence). The CDR3 sequence is CASSLAPGQSDSGANVLTF. CDR3 sequence (DNA): TGTGCCAGCAGCTTAGCCCCGGGACAGTCGGACTCTGGGGCCAACGTCCTGACTTTC.

This chain connects TRBV6-6 to TRBJ2-1; 9 nucleotides agree with TRBD1. V lost 8 bases to trimming and J lost 6 bases; unmatched junction nucleotides: 8. The CDR3 totals 14 residues. Germline assignment: CDR1 MNHNY and CDR2 SVGAGI (reference sequence). CDR3 DNA sequence: TGTGCCAGCCGATTGACAGGGGGGGTCAATGAGCAGTTCTTC. Translating gives CASRLTGGVNEQFF.

This clone was detected once. The chain combines TRBV29-1 with TRBJ1-1; 9 nucleotides align to TRBD1. This CDR3 has 12 amino acids. The trim removed 6 bases at V and 6 bases at J, leaving 5 bases unmatched. CDR1 SQVTM and CDR2 ANQGSEA come from the germline V gene. This chain's CDR3 is CSVRTGAPEAFF. Written as DNA, the CDR3 is TGCAGCGTCAGGACAGGGGCCCCTGAAGCTTTCTTT.

This chain links TRBV27 with TRBJ2-5, with a possible D match to TRBD1 (5 bases). V was cut by 3 bases and J by 7 bases, with 12 bases left in between. The CDR3 is 13 residues long. Germline loops: CDR1 MNHEY, CDR2 SMNVEV (reference sequence). The CDR3 region is CASSLRQYGTQYF. Here the CDR3 DNA reads TGTGCCAGCAGTTTGAGACAGTACGGGACCCAGTACTTC.

The rearrangement uses TRBV6-6 and TRBJ2-5; no definite D call. This CDR3 is built from 12 residues. V dropped 4 bases and J dropped 1 base, with 4 bases sitting between them. Germline CDR1 and CDR2: MNHNY and SVGAGI (reference sequence). CDR3 sequence: CASSWGQETQYF. The CDR3 coding sequence is TGTGCCAGCAGTTGGGGCCAAGAGACCCAGTACTTC.

By sample share, this clone is medium-sized. This chain uses TRBV27 with TRBJ2-1, with D possibly being TRBD1 or TRBD2 (5 bases each). CDR3 size: 16 residues. The V gene lost 6 bases and the J gene lost 3 bases, with 18 bases spanning the gap. CDR1 and CDR2 (germline): MNHEY, SMNVEV (reference sequence). CDR3 loop: CASRRDLRSNYNEQFF. The CDR3 DNA is TGTGCCAGCAGAAGGGACCTCCGGAGCAACTACAATGAGCAGTTCTTC.

A single count supports this clone. The chain joins TRBV6-5 to TRBJ2-7; possibly TRBD1 or TRBD2 for D (5 bases each). The CDR3 has 14 amino acids. V was trimmed by 2 bases and J by 3 bases, leaving 11 bases between them. Germline loops: CDR1 MNHEY, CDR2 SVGAGI. CDR3 DNA sequence: TGTGCCAGCAGTTACAGGGGACGGATCTACGAGCAGTACTTC. Protein: CASSYRGRIYEQYF.

The CDR3 loop reads CASSKLREIGETQYF. CDR3 DNA sequence: TGTGCCAGTAGTAAGCTGCGGGAAATAGGAGAGACCCAGTACTTC. The rearrangement uses TRBV19 and TRBJ2-5; tentative D call: TRBD2 (6 bases). Trimming left V 4 bases short and J 4 bases short, with 16 bases between. Germline values: CDR1 LNHDA, CDR2 SQIVND (reference sequence). This CDR3 is built from 15 residues.

The chain couples TRBV6-5 to TRBJ2-2, with TRBD2 matching 13 bases. CDR1 and CDR2 from the germline V gene are MNHEY and SVGAGI. The V gene end was trimmed by 5 bases and the J gene end by 7 bases; junction bases not matched to a gene: 4. The CDR3 covers 15 residues. The CDR3 here is CASSRTSGRFGELFF. As DNA, the CDR3 is TGTGCCAGCAGTCGGACTAGCGGGAGATTCGGGGAGCTGTTTTTT.

In nucleotides, the CDR3 is TGTGCCAGCAGCCCTCGGGTTGGCGCAGATACGCAGTATTTT. It specifies CASSPRVGADTQYF. The chain uses TRBV11-3 and TRBJ2-3; D is ambiguous. V lost 5 bases to trimming and J lost 4 bases, with 13 bases between them. The CDR3 consists of 14 residues. CDR1 and CDR2 from the germline V gene are SGHNT and YENEEA.

V usage is TRBV19 and J usage is TRBJ2-1; tentative D call: TRBD1 (5 bases). Germline lookup yields CDR1 LNHDA and CDR2 SQIVND (reference sequence). V was shortened by 5 bases and J by 5 bases, with 13 bases between the two germline ends. This CDR3 region has 14 residues. The CDR3 DNA sequence: TGTGCCAGTAGTTCCTCAAACAGGAACAATGAGCAGTTCTTC. Translation: CASSSSNRNNEQFF.

V gene TRBV30 combines with J gene TRBJ1-5; D uncertain. Germline V gene data show CDR1 as GTSNPN and CDR2 as SVGIG (reference sequence). V lost 1 base and J 2 bases, leaving 9 bases between the germline ends. CDR3 length: 14 residues. The CDR3 nucleotides are TGTGCCTGGAGTGATAGAATAGGCAATCAGCCCCAGCATTTT. This translates into CAWSDRIGNQPQHF.

The chain employs TRBV11-2 and TRBJ1-2, with D uncertain. The germline gives CDR1 SGHAT, CDR2 FQNNGV. Trimming removed 5 bases from V and 0 bases from J, with 10 bases in between. The CDR3 loop spans 14 amino acids. CDR3 DNA sequence: TGTGCCAGCAGCCCCGGCCGAGCTAACTATGGCTACACCTTC. It codes for CASSPGRANYGYTF.

Worth noting for this clone: Sequence at one end of the junction differs from germline and may be a read error. The chain has TRBV7-7 and TRBJ2-5; either TRBD1 or TRBD2 may supply D (6 bases each). Germline assignment: CDR1 SSHAT and CDR2 FNYEAQ (reference sequence). The CDR3 totals 14 residues. CDR3: CASSSRGQGETQYF. In nucleotides, the CDR3 is TGTGCTAGCAGCTCCCGGGGGCAGGGTGAGACCCAGTACTTC.

This clone was found once. The V and J genes are TRBV5-4 and TRBJ2-7; tentatively, D is TRBD2 (6 bases). This CDR3 has 14 amino acids. V was trimmed by 5 bases and J by 6 bases, leaving 18 bases between them. Per germline, CDR1 SGHNT and CDR2 YYREEE (reference sequence). The CDR3 sequence: CASSNPRERGEQYF. In DNA form, the CDR3 reads TGTGCCAGCAGTAACCCTCGGGAGCGTGGCGAGCAGTACTTC.

The chain employs TRBV12-5 and TRBJ2-1, with 7 bases matching TRBD1. V trimming: 1 base; J trimming: 6 bases; junction bases outside the gene matches: 6. Germline V gene data show CDR1 as LGHNT and CDR2 as FRNRAP. The CDR3 consists of 15 residues. CDR3 in DNA: TGTGCTAGTGGTTTGGGACAGGGCGGTATCAATGAGCAGTTCTTC. Protein product: CASGLGQGGINEQFF.

The rearrangement joins TRBV27 to TRBJ2-2; perhaps TRBD1 as D (5 bases). Trimming pared 6 bases from V and 4 bases from J, leaving 15 bases between. The CDR3 has 15 residues. Germline values: CDR1 MNHEY, CDR2 SMNVEV (reference sequence). The chain's CDR3 is CASRTPTGSTGELFF. The CDR3 nucleotides are TGTGCCAGCAGGACACCCACAGGTTCCACCGGGGAGCTGTTTTTT.

The chain is built from TRBV28 and TRBJ2-7; D gene ambiguous. V lost 2 bases and J 3 bases, leaving 14 bases between the germline ends. Per the germline V gene, CDR1 is MDHEN and CDR2 is SYDVKM. The CDR3 is 15 amino acids. The CDR3 here is CASSLGTMILYEQYF. CDR3 DNA sequence: TGTGCCAGCAGTTTAGGCACGATGATCCTCTACGAGCAGTACTTC.

V is TRBV4-3 and J is TRBJ2-1, with 7 positions matching TRBD2. This CDR3 comprises 14 residues. V lost 0 bases and J lost 9; bases outside the gene matches: 5. The germline V gene encodes CDR1 LGHNA and CDR2 YSLEER. CDR3 nucleotide sequence: TGCGCCAGCAGCCAAGATGGGACTACTGCTGAGCAGTTCTTC. This gives the protein CASSQDGTTAEQFF.

This chain uses TRBV10-3 with TRBJ2-3; D is unclear. CDR3 length equals 18 residues. Germline values: CDR1 ENHRY, CDR2 SYGVKD. The germline V and J ends were trimmed by 3 bases and 5 bases, with 24 bases remaining between them. The CDR3 nucleotides are TGTGCCATCAGTGATTCCCCCCTTAACGACGCCGGAGTAGATACGCAGTATTTT. Protein sequence: CAISDSPLNDAGVDTQYF.